This is a list of T cell receptor beta chains from one sample in a study of blood T cell repertoires in COVID-19. TCRdb's table, derived via immunoSEQ multiplex PCR, lists solely in-frame clones and lacks some. The sample records 350,000 to 400,000 clones, roughly 90% being singletons. Material: PBMCs or T cells enriched from blood (not recorded which). These receptors were taken from a woman in her thirties or forties who had been exposed to COVID-19. CDR3s include the opening cysteine and the closing phenylalanine or tryptophan. A D gene is named only where the DNA matches it firmly. Clone size is not always given. Where it is, it says once, few, many or a class for expanded clones.

D gene: .
J gene: TRBJ2-2
V gene: TRBV7-9
clone size: .
CDR3 DNA: TGTGCCAGCAGCGATAGTTTACCCGGGGAGCTGTTTTTT
CDR3 protein: CASSDSLPGELFF

D gene: .
J gene: TRBJ2-1
V gene: TRBV11-2
clone size: .
CDR3 DNA: TGTGCCAGCAGAATATCCAATGAGCAGTTCTTC
CDR3 protein: CASRISNEQFF

D gene: TRBD2
J gene: TRBJ2-3
V gene: TRBV19
clone size: .
CDR3 DNA: TGTGCCAGCTCCCTTCTGGGAGCGGGATCAGATACGCAGTATTTT
CDR3 protein: CASSLLGAGSDTQYF

D gene: TRBD1
J gene: TRBJ2-5
V gene: TRBV15
clone size: .
CDR3 DNA: TGTGCCACCAGCCAGGGGGACACGATAGAAGAGACCCAGTACTTC
CDR3 protein: CATSQGDTIEETQYF

D gene: TRBD1
J gene: TRBJ1-2
V gene: TRBV6-5
clone size: .
CDR3 DNA: TGTGCCAGCAGTTCCTTGGGACAGACCTATGGCTACACCTTC
CDR3 protein: CASSSLGQTYGYTF

D gene: TRBD1
J gene: TRBJ2-2
V gene: TRBV10-3
clone size: .
CDR3 DNA: TGTGCCATCTCCACCGGACAGGGGGTTTGGTACACCGGGGAGCTGTTTTTT
CDR3 protein: CAISTGQGVWYTGELFF

D gene: TRBD2
J gene: TRBJ2-2
V gene: TRBV7-8
clone size: .
CDR3 DNA: TGTGCCAGCAGCTTAGGCGGTAGCGGGGGAGGCCTGAACACCGGGGAGCTGTTTTTT
CDR3 protein: CASSLGGSGGGLNTGELFF

D gene: TRBD1
J gene: TRBJ2-2
V gene: TRBV19
clone size: .
CDR3 DNA: TGTGCCAGTGGCCGGTGGGGAATGGGACAGGGGTACACCGGGGAGCTGTTTTTT
CDR3 protein: CASGRWGMGQGYTGELFF

D gene: .
J gene: TRBJ2-2
V gene: TRBV30
clone size: .
CDR3 DNA: TGTGCCTGGAGTCGGGATAACACCGGGGAGCTGTTTTTT
CDR3 protein: CAWSRDNTGELFF

D gene: .
J gene: TRBJ1-3
V gene: TRBV27
clone size: .
CDR3 DNA: TGTGCCAGCAGTGCTGTCAGCTCTGGAAACACCATATATTTT
CDR3 protein: CASSAVSSGNTIYF

D gene: TRBD1
J gene: TRBJ2-3
V gene: TRBV10-3
clone size: .
CDR3 DNA: TGTGCCTCCCGGGACAGCAGCACAGATACGCAGTATTTT
CDR3 protein: CASRDSSTDTQYF

D gene: TRBD1
J gene: TRBJ2-3
V gene: TRBV3-1/TRBV3-2
clone size: once
CDR3 DNA: TGTGCCAGCAGCGTGGGACAGGGAAGCACAGATACGCAGTATTTT
CDR3 protein: CASSVGQGSTDTQYF

D gene: TRBD1
J gene: TRBJ2-5
V gene: TRBV6-5
clone size: .
CDR3 DNA: TGTGCCAGCAGACAGGGGAACGTAGCAGGGGAGACCCAGTACTTC
CDR3 protein: CASRQGNVAGETQYF

D gene: TRBD2
J gene: TRBJ2-1
V gene: TRBV5-4
clone size: .
CDR3 DNA: TGTGCCAGCAGCCGGACTAGCGGGCACAATGAGCAGTTCTTC
CDR3 protein: CASSRTSGHNEQFF

D gene: .
J gene: TRBJ1-2
V gene: TRBV29-1
clone size: .
CDR3 DNA: TGCAGCGTTGAAGATCAGGACACGCTAAAAGGCTATGGCTACACCTTC
CDR3 protein: CSVEDQDTLKGYGYTF

D gene: .
J gene: TRBJ2-1
V gene: TRBV5-1
clone size: .
CDR3 DNA: TGCGCCAGCAGCTTCCCAGGTAATGAGCAGTTCTTC
CDR3 protein: CASSFPGNEQFF

D gene: .
J gene: TRBJ2-3
V gene: TRBV18
clone size: .
CDR3 DNA: TGTGCCAGCTCACCACCCTCCGGGAGTGGGGGTACGCAGTATTTT
CDR3 protein: CASSPPSGSGGTQYF

D gene: TRBD2
J gene: TRBJ2-3
V gene: TRBV5-1
clone size: .
CDR3 DNA: TGCGCCAGCAGCTCCCTAGGTGGCGGGGGGTCCAGCGCCGGAGATACGCAGTATTTT
CDR3 protein: CASSSLGGGGSSAGDTQYF

D gene: TRBD1
J gene: TRBJ1-6
V gene: TRBV6-2/TRBV6-3
clone size: few
CDR3 DNA: TGTGCCAGCAGTTCGACAGGGGTGGATTCACCCCTCCACTTT
CDR3 protein: CASSSTGVDSPLHF

D gene: .
J gene: TRBJ2-5
V gene: TRBV7-9
clone size: .
CDR3 DNA: TGTGCCAGCAGCTTAGGCGGGTCCGAAGGACGGACCCAGTACTTC
CDR3 protein: CASSLGGSEGRTQYF